Included here is one T cell receptor beta chain sequence, with context. Several immunoSEQ 96-well plates shared each subset's DNA, each plate a replicate. The table came from immunoSEQ multiplex PCR; TCRdb's copy has only in-frame clones and leaves some out. The sample holds about 2.4 million clones; 93% are singletons and the top ten take approximately 0.36%. The authors divided CD4+ cells into CD45RA+ naive and CD45RA-negative memory subsets. This record comes from a study of shared clonotypes between healthy human individuals. Germline V gives CDR1 SQVTM, CDR2 ANQGSEA. The CDR3 covers 13 residues. Trimming at V came to 1 base and at J to 7 bases, leaving 5 bases not matched to a gene.

The chain combines TRBV29-1 with TRBJ2-7; 9 nucleotides agree with TRBD1. The receptor was derived from a man between 18 and 29 years old in good health. Some clones in this sample may be carry-over from other donors' samples. Sequenced material: naive CD4+ T cells from PBMCs. Subset reported: CD45RA+ positively selected. CDR3 sequence reads: CSVEVDRGWEQYF. In DNA form, the CDR3 reads TGCAGCGTTGAAGTTGACAGGGGGTGGGAGCAGTACTTC.